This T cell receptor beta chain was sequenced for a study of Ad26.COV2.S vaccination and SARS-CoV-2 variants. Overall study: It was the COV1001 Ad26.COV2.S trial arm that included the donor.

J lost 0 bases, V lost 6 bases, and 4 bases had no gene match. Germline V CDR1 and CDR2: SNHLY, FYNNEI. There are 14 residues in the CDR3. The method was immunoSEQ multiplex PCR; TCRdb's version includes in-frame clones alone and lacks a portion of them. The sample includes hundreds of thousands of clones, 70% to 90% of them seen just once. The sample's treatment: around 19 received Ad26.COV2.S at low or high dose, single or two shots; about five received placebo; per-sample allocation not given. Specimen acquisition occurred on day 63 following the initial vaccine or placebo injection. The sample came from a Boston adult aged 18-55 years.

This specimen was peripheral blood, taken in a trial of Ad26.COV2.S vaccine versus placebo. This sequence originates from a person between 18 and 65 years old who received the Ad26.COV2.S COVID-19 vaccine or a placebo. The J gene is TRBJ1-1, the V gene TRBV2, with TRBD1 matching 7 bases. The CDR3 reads CASSQTGLNTEAFF. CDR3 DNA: TGTGCCAGCAGCCAGACAGGGCTGAACACTGAAGCTTTCTTT.